A single count supports the clone carrying this T cell receptor (beta chain). The germline gives CDR1 MNHEY, CDR2 SMNVEV (reference sequence). The CDR3 is 15 amino acids. Trimming removed 6 bases at V and 0 bases at J, with 15 bases between. The repertoire was sequenced with immunoSEQ multiplex PCR; TCRdb's copy has only in-frame clones and lacks some. The table shows roughly 100,000 clones, with more than 80% occurring only once. This sample was included in a study of blood T cell repertoires in COVID-19. Specimen: peripheral blood. The receptor's source is a woman between 55 and 75 years old with acute or convalescent COVID-19. The chain combines TRBV27 with TRBJ2-7; D is perhaps TRBD1 (6 bases). The CDR3 nucleotides are TGTGCCAGCAGAACAGGGAGAAGAGGCTCCTACGAGCAGTACTTC. Translated: CASRTGRRGSYEQYF.